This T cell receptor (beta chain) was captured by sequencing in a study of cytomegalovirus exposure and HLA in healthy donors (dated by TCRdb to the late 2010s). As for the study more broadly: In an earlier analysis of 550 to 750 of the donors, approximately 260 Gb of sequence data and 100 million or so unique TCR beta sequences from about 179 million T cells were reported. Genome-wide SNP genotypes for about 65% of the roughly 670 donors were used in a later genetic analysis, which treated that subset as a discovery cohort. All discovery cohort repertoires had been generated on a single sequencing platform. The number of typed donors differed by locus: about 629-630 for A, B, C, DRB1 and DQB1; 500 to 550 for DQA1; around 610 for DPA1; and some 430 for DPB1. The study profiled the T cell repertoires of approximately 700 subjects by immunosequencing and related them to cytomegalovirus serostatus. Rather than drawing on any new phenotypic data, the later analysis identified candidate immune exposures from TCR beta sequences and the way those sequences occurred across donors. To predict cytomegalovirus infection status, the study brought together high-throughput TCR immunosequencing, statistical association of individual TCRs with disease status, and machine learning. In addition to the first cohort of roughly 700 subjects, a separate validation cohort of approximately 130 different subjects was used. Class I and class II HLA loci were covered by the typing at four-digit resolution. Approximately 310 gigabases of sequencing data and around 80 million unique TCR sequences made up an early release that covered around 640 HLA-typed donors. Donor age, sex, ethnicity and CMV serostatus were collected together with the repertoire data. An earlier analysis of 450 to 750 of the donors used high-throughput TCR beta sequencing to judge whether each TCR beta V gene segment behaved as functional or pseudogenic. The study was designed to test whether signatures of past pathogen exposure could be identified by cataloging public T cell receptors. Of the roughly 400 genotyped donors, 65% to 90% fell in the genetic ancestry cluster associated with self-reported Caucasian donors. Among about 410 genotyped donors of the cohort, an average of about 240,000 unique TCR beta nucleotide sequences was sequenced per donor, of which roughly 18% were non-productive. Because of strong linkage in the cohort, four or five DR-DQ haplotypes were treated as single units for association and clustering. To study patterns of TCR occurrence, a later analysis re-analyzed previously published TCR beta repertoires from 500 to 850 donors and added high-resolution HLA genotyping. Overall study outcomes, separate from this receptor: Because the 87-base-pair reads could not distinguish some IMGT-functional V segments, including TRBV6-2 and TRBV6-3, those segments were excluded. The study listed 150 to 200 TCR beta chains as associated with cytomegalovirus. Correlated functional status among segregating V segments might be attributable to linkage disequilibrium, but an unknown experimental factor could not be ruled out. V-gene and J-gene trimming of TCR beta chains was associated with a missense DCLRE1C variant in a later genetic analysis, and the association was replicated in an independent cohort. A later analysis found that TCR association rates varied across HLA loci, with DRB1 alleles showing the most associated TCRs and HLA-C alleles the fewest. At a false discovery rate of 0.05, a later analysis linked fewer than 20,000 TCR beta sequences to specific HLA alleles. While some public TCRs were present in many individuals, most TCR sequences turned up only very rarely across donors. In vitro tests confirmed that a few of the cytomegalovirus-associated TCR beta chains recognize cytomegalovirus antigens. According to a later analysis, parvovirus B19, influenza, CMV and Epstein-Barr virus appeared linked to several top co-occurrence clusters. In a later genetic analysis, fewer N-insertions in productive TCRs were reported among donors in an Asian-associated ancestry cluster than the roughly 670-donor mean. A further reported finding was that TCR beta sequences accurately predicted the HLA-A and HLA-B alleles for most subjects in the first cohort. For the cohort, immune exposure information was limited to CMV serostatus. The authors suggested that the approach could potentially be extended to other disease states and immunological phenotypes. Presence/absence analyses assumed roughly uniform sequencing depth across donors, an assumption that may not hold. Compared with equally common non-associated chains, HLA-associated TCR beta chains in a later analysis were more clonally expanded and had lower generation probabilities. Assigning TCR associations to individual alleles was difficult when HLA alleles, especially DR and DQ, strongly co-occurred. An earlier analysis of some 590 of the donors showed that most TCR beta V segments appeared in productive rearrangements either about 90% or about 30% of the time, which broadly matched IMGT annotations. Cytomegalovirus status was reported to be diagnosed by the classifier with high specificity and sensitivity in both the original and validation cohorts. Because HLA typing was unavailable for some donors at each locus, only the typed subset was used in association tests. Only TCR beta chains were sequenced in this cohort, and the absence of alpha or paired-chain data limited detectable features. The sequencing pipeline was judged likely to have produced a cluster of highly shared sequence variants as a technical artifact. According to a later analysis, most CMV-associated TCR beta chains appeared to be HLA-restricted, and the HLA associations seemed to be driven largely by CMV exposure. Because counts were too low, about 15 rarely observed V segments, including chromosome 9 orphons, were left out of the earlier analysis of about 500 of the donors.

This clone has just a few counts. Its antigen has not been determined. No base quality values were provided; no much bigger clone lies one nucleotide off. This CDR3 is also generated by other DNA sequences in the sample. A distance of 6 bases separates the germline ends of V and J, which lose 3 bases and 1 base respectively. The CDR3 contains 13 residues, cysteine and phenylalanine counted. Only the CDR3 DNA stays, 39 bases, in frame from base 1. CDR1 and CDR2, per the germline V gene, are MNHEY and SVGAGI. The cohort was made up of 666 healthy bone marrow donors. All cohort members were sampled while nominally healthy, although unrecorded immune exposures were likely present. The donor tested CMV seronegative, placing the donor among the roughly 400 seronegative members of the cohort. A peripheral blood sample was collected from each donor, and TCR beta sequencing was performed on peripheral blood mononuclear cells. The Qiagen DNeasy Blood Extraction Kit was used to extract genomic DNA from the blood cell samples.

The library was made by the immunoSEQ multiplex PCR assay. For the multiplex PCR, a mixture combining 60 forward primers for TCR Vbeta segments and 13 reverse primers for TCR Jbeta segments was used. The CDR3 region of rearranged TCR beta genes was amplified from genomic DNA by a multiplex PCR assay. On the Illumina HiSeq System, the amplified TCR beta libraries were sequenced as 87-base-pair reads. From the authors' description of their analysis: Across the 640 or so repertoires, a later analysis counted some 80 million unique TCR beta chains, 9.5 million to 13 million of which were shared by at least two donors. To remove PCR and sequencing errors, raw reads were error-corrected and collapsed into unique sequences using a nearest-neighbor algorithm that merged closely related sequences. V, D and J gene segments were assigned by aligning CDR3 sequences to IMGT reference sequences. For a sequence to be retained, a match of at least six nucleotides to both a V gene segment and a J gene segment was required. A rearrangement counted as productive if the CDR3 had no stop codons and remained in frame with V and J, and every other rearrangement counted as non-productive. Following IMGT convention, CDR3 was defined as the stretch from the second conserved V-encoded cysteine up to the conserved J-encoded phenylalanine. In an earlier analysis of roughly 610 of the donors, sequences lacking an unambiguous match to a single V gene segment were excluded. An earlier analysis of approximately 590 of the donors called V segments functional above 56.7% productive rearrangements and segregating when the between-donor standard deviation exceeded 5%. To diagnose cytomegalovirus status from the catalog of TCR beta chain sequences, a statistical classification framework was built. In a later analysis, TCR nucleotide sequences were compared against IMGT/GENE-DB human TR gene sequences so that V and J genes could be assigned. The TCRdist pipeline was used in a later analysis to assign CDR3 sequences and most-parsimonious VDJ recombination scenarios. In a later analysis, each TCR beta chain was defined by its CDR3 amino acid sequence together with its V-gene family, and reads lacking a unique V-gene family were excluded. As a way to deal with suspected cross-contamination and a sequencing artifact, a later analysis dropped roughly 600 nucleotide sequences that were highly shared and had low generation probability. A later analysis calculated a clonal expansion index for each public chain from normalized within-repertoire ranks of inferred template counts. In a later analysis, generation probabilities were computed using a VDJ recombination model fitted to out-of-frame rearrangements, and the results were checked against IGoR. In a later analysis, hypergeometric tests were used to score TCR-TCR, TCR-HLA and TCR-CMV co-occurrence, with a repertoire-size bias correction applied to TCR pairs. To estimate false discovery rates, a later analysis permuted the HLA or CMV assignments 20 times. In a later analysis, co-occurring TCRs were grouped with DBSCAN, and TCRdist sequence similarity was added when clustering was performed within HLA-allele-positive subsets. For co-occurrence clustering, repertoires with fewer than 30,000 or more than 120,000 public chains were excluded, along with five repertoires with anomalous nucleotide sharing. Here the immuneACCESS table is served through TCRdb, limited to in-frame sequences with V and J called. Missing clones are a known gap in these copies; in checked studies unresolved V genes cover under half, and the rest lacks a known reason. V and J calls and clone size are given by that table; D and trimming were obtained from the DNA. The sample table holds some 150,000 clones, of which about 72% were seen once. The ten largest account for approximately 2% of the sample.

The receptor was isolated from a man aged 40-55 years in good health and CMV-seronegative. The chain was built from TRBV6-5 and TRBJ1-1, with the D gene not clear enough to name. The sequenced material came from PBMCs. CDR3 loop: CASSYTGNTEAFF. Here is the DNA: TGTGCCAGCAGTTATACTGGGAACACTGAAGCTTTCTTT.